These T cell receptor beta chains were read from a single sample in a study of T-cell reconstitution after alpha-beta-depleted transplantation in children. TCRdb re-analysed the PCR reads in MiXCR, keeping a single row per CDR3 protein. The sample includes about 980,000 distinct CDR3 sequences, about 31% of them seen just once. The source was PBMCs, mostly from graft donor cells, collected 360 days after TCRalphabeta/CD19-depleted stem cell transplant. These receptors all stem from a boy younger than two who had a stem cell transplant for SCID, so the T cells may come from the graft donor. CDR3s leave out the opening cysteine and the closing phenylalanine or tryptophan.

v_call	j_call	cdr3_aa
TRBV4-3	TRBJ2-1	ASSQDGASGESYNEQF
TRBV20-1	TRBJ2-7	SAPNPGQAHNEQY
TRBV12-3/TRBV12-4	TRBJ2-7	ASSLGGGDNYEQY
TRBV5-1	TRBJ2-6	ASSPEPGANVLT
TRBV6-2/TRBV6-3	TRBJ2-3	ASSYLDFQDTQY
TRBV3-1	TRBJ2-1	ASSQDHASEQF
TRBV28	TRBJ2-6	ASRPGGPGANVLT
TRBV25-1	TRBJ2-5	ASSAGRGQY
TRBV6-5	TRBJ2-1	ASSYPLSGGAYNEQF
TRBV25-1	TRBJ2-7	ASNHRQGGEQY
TRBV12-3/TRBV12-4	TRBJ1-3	ASSLQGSGNTIY
TRBV6-2/TRBV6-3	TRBJ2-1	ASSPLGRGYNEQF
TRBV2	TRBJ1-1	ASSESGAGGAF
TRBV5-1	TRBJ2-3	ASSLDSGVFTDTQY
TRBV6-1	TRBJ1-5	ASTQGSGEGARYGQPQH
TRBV27	TRBJ1-2	ASSTGINYGYT
TRBV7-9	TRBJ2-3	ASSRWSFTDTQY
TRBV12-3/TRBV12-4	TRBJ1-1	ATRGYTEAF
TRBV11-2	TRBJ2-5	ASKDIQETQY
TRBV24-1	TRBJ2-2	ATSEPMGTGNTGELF
TRBV27	TRBJ2-7	ASRPDRLYSYEQY
TRBV7-9	TRBJ2-3	ASSARTTSTDTQY
TRBV20-1	TRBJ2-3	SASGGAGGYTQY
TRBV28	TRBJ2-1	ASSFSQGNEQF
TRBV20-1	TRBJ1-5	SGTGESNQPQH
TRBV7-8	TRBJ2-1	ASSGLANGDEQF
TRBV20-1	TRBJ2-7	SARGRLAGAAGYEQY
TRBV20-1	TRBJ1-1	SVQMKYRGPRKAF
TRBV9	TRBJ2-7	ASSEGGGNPREQY
TRBV20-1	TRBJ2-3	SSSGGTDTQY
TRBV5-1	TRBJ2-3	ASSLAARGTDTQY
TRBV3-1	TRBJ1-2	ASSADRGGYGYT
TRBV6-2/TRBV6-3	TRBJ2-1	ASSYGDNEQF
TRBV9	TRBJ1-3	ASSVGLDTSGNTIY
TRBV9	TRBJ1-2	ASGGDRVYGYT
TRBV5-5	TRBJ2-3	ASSLSSPGQGRRGTQY
TRBV3-1	TRBJ1-3	ASSLAQSGNTIY
TRBV6-2/TRBV6-3	TRBJ1-1	ASSYPTATPNTEAF
TRBV5-1	TRBJ2-3	ASSFGVTLGGTDTQY
TRBV5-1	TRBJ2-3	ASSSGLELDTQY
TRBV6-1	TRBJ1-2	ASSPRKGYGYT
TRBV5-1	TRBJ2-1	ASSLPGTNYNEQF
TRBV7-9	TRBJ2-1	ASSLRLAASYNEQF
TRBV3-1	TRBJ2-1	ASSQVPSGGEQF
TRBV24-1	TRBJ2-1	ATSDRTIGLDNEQF